The 23 T cell receptor beta chains below were found in one sample sequenced in a study of blood T cell repertoires in COVID-19. TCRdb's table, derived via immunoSEQ multiplex PCR, lists solely in-frame clones and lacks some. The sample contains fewer than 250,000 clones, 70% to 90% of which appear only once. Material: peripheral blood. These receptors were taken from a woman aged 70-85 years with active or convalescent COVID-19.

This clone was found a few times. J is TRBJ2-7 and V is TRBV27, with TRBD1 identical over 8 bases. Germline CDR1 MNHEY, CDR2 SMNVEV (reference sequence). V dropped 5 bases and J dropped 4; count of bases not matched to a gene: 13. The CDR3 totals 16 residues. This chain's CDR3 is CASSEYRDRSLYEQYF. In DNA form, the CDR3 reads TGTGCCAGCAGTGAGTACCGGGACAGGAGCCTGTACGAGCAGTACTTC.

This clone showed up just a few times. The chain employs TRBV9 and TRBJ2-1; maybe TRBD2 (5 bases). This CDR3 comprises 14 residues. V was pared by 2 bases and J by 8 bases, with 14 bases between. Germline V gene lookup returns CDR1 SGDLS and CDR2 YYNGEE. Written as DNA, the CDR3 is TGTGCCAGCAGCGTTGGGCCGGGGATCCATGAGCAGTTCTTC. Translating gives CASSVGPGIHEQFF. Supplemented by reference TRBV9 and TRBJ2-1, the full variable domain reads DSGVTQTPKHLITATGQRVTLRCSPRSGDLSVYWYQQSLDQGLQFLIQYYNGEERAKGNILERFSAQQFPDLHSELNLSSLELGDSALYFCASSVGPGIHEQFFGPGTRLTVL.

This sequence joins TRBV3-1 (or the pseudogene TRBV3-2) and TRBJ1-2, with 7 bases aligning to TRBD1. The length of the CDR3 is 14 residues. Germline CDR1 and CDR2: LGHDT and YNNKEL (reference sequence). With 4 bases clipped from V and 7 bases from J, the junction kept 9 bases outside the gene matches. DNA for the CDR3: TGTGCCAGCAGCCTCTGGCAGGGGGTGGGTGGCTACACCTTC. It codes for CASSLWQGVGGYTF.

J is TRBJ2-1 and V is TRBV7-9; maybe TRBD2 (6 bases). V lost 4 bases and J 8 bases, leaving 18 bases between the germline ends. From germline, CDR1 is SEHNR and CDR2 FQNEAQ (reference sequence). The CDR3 extends over 15 amino acids. CDR3 DNA: TGTGCCAGCAGCTCCCACCGGGACTGGGTCTATGAGCAGTTCTTC. Protein sequence: CASSSHRDWVYEQFF.

This rearrangement joins TRBV25-1 to TRBJ1-4; TRBD1 might be the D (5 bases). Trimming left V 2 bases short and J 9 bases short, with 7 bases between. Germline-derived CDR1 and CDR2 are MGHDK and SYGVNS. The CDR3 is made up of 12 amino acids. CDR3 DNA sequence: TGTGCCAGCAGTGAACAGGGCCAAAAACTGTTTTTT. As protein: CASSEQGQKLFF. The variable domain in full, with the rest retrieved from reference TRBV25-1 and TRBJ1-4, is EADIYQTPRYLVIGTGKKITLECSQTMGHDKMYWYQQDPGMELHLIHYSYGVNSTEKGDLSSESTVSRIRTEHFPLTLESARPSHTSQYLCASSEQGQKLFFGSGTQLSVL.

The chain carries TRBV27 and TRBJ1-2, with TRBD1 matching over 10 bases. From germline, CDR1 is MNHEY and CDR2 SMNVEV (reference sequence). V lost 6 bases and J lost 4; bases outside the gene matches: 8. The CDR3 is 15 amino acids. The CDR3 loop reads CASRQGQGWAYGYTF. The CDR3 coding sequence is TGTGCCAGCAGACAGGGACAGGGGTGGGCCTATGGCTACACCTTC.

This clone was counted between two and nine times. The J gene is TRBJ1-2, the V gene TRBV30, with 8 bases aligning to TRBD1. The CDR3 runs 13 residues. The germline V gene encodes CDR1 GTSNPN and CDR2 SVGIG (reference sequence). The trim removed 4 bases at V and 5 bases at J, leaving 6 bases unmatched. The CDR3 loop is CAWITGTGYGYTF. CDR3 DNA: TGTGCCTGGATTACCGGGACAGGTTATGGCTACACCTTC.

The J gene is TRBJ1-4, the V gene TRBV4-3; 9 positions match TRBD1. The length of the CDR3 is 15 residues. Germline CDR1 LGHNA, CDR2 YSLEER. V was clipped by 3 bases and J by 1 base; unmatched bases: 0. CDR3 DNA: TGCGCCAGCAGCCAGGGACAGGGAACTAATGAAAAACTGTTTTTT. It is translated as CASSQGQGTNEKLFF.

This chain connects TRBV7-6 to TRBJ1-5, with D tentatively TRBD1 (5 bases). Looked up from germline, CDR1 is SGHVS and CDR2 is FNYEAQ. The CDR3 has 15 residues. V lost 5 bases and J 0 bases, leaving 11 bases between the germline ends. The DNA for the CDR3 is TGTGCCAGCAGCCCGACAGCAAATAGCAATCAGCCCCAGCATTTT. This codes for CASSPTANSNQPQHF.

This rearrangement joins TRBV28 to TRBJ1-1; unclear D gene. CDR3 length: 13 residues. Per the germline V gene, CDR1 is MDHEN and CDR2 is SYDVKM. Between the trimmed V and J ends, which lost 5 bases and 3 bases, there was a span of 10 bases. The CDR3 region is CASSVPSYTEAFF. The CDR3, as DNA: TGTGCCAGCAGTGTCCCCTCCTACACTGAAGCTTTCTTT.

This rearrangement joins TRBV2 to TRBJ1-4, with TRBD1 matching 7 bases. V dropped 7 bases and J dropped 5; count of bases not matched to a gene: 7. CDR1 is SNHLY, CDR2 FYNNEI, per germline. This CDR3 is 14 amino acids long. The CDR3 DNA reads TGTGCCAGCATGAAAGGGACAGAGAATGAAAAACTGTTTTTT. This gives the protein CASMKGTENEKLFF.

This clone was picked up a small number of times. The chain uses TRBV4-1 and TRBJ2-1, with D maybe TRBD2 (5 bases). This CDR3 comprises 16 residues. Trimming pared 4 bases from V and 4 bases from J, leaving 17 bases between. Germline lookup yields CDR1 MGHRA and CDR2 YSYEKL. In nucleotides, the CDR3 is TGCGCCAGCAGCCTTTCCGAGGCAGCGGCATACAATGAGCAGTTCTTC. It encodes CASSLSEAAAYNEQFF.

V usage is TRBV28 and J usage is TRBJ1-6, with D perhaps TRBD1 (5 bases). The CDR3 contains 16 residues. V was cut by 1 base and J by 8 bases, with 15 bases left in between. In germline, CDR1 is MDHEN, CDR2 SYDVKM. CDR3 DNA: TGTGCCAGCAGTTTATCGGGGGGGATCGGTGATTCACCCCTCCACTTT. Translated, it gives CASSLSGGIGDSPLHF.

Note on this clone: Other DNA variants within this sample encode the same CDR3. The chain couples TRBV30 to TRBJ1-5; D is ambiguous. This CDR3 is built from 15 residues. Germline V gene lookup returns CDR1 GTSNPN and CDR2 SVGIG (reference sequence). V was pared by 0 bases and J by 0 bases, with 9 bases between. The CDR3 reads CAWSVGGNSNQPQHF. As DNA, the CDR3 is TGTGCCTGGAGTGTAGGCGGGAATAGCAATCAGCCCCAGCATTTT.

The chain is built from TRBV30 and TRBJ1-1; D might be TRBD1 (5 bases). The V gene's germline CDR1 is GTSNPN and CDR2 SVGIG (reference sequence). V was shortened by 1 base and J by 5 bases, with 17 bases between the two germline ends. The CDR3 is 15 amino acids. The CDR3 nucleotides read TGTGCCTGGAGTGATGGCGGCAGGGCAGGGACTGAAGCTTTCTTT. It yields the protein CAWSDGGRAGTEAFF.

The chain joins TRBV4-1 to TRBJ1-1; 10 bases line up with TRBD1. V lost 8 bases to trimming and J lost 0 bases; unmatched junction nucleotides: 15. The CDR3 length is 18 residues. Germline V gene lookup returns CDR1 MGHRA and CDR2 YSYEKL. CDR3 sequence (DNA): TGCGCCAGCGCCCTCGCCCGGGACAGGGGATTAGTGAACACTGAAGCTTTCTTT. Translated: CASALARDRGLVNTEAFF.

The rearrangement links TRBV21-1 to TRBJ2-5; TRBD1 is the table's D call and was not checked against the DNA. TRBV21-1 is noted as a pseudogene. There are 15 residues in the CDR3. The CDR3 DNA reads TGTGCCAGCCCCAAACTGGGGCAGGGCCAAGAGACCCAGTACTTC. It specifies CASPKLGQGQETQYF.

This clone was found once. CDR3 sequence: CASRSAGVGGYTF. Written as DNA, the CDR3 is TGTGCCAGCAGGTCTGCAGGGGTTGGTGGCTACACCTTC. J is TRBJ1-2 and V is TRBV28, with D possibly TRBD1 on 6 matching bases. The CDR3 sequence is 13 residues long. Germline lookup yields CDR1 MDHEN and CDR2 SYDVKM. Trimming cost V 6 bases and J 7 bases, with 15 bases left between them.

The chain uses TRBV28 and TRBJ2-3, with TRBD2 identical over 13 bases. Germline V CDR1 and CDR2: MDHEN, SYDVKM. Germline trimming cut 7 bases from V and 3 bases from J; bases unmatched to any gene: 4. This CDR3 is built from 15 residues. CDR3: CASTPTSGRTDTQYF. The DNA for the CDR3 is TGTGCCAGCACCCCGACTAGCGGGAGGACAGATACGCAGTATTTT. Full variable domain (missing parts from reference TRBV28 and TRBJ2-3): DVKVTQSSRYLVKRTGEKVFLECVQDMDHENMFWYRQDPGLGLRLIYFSYDVKMKEKGDIPEGYSVSREKKERFSLILESASTNQTSMYLCASTPTSGRTDTQYFGPGTRLTVL.

DNA of the CDR3: TGTGCCAGCAGCGCCGGACAGGGGAAGCGCGGCTACACCTTC. Residues: CASSAGQGKRGYTF. V and J are TRBV5-5 and TRBJ1-2, with 9 positions matching TRBD1. V lost 4 bases, J lost 8 bases, and 9 bases stayed unmatched. The CDR3 has 14 amino acids. Germline lookup yields CDR1 SGHKS and CDR2 YYEKEE (reference sequence).

J is TRBJ2-3 and V is TRBV5-1; 9 nucleotides align to TRBD1. CDR3 length equals 17 residues. Per the germline V gene, CDR1 is SGHRS and CDR2 is YFSETQ. After removal of 3 bases from V and 0 bases from J, the junction contained 8 bases not matched to a gene. In DNA form, the CDR3 reads TGCGCCAGCAGCTCCGCATACGGGACAGGGAGCACAGATACGCAGTATTTT. This codes for CASSSAYGTGSTDTQYF.

This clone was seen only once. The chain has TRBV5-6 and TRBJ1-5; D may be TRBD1 (5 bases). V was clipped by 0 bases and J by 11 bases, with 15 bases between them. The CDR3 spans 14 residues. Germline V gene sequence: CDR1 SGHDT, CDR2 YYEEEE. The DNA for the CDR3 is TGTGCCAGCAGCTTGGGACAGAAGACGGGGGCCCAGCATTTT. It encodes CASSLGQKTGAQHF.

In DNA, the CDR3 is TGTGCCAGCAGCTTAGCAGGGCAGGGGAGCTATGGCTACACCTTC. Translated: CASSLAGQGSYGYTF. This chain links TRBV7-6 with TRBJ1-2; TRBD1 might be the D (6 bases). Trimming left V 0 bases short and J 4 bases short, with 12 bases between. Germline CDR1 is SGHVS and CDR2 is FNYEAQ. This CDR3 spans 15 amino acids.